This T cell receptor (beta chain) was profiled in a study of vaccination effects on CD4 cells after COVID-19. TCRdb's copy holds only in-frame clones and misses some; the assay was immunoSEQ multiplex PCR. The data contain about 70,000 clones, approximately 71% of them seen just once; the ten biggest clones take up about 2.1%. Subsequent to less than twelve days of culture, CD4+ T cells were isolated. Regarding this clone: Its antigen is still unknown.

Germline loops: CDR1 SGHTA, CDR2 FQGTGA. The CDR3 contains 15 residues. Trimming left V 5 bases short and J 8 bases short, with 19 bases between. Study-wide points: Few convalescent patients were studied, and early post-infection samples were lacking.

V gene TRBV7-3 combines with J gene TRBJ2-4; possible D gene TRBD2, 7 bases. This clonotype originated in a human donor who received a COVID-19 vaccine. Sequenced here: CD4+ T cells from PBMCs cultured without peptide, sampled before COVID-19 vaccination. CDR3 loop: CASSLQGGSRDIQYF. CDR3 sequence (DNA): TGTGCCAGCAGCCTACAGGGAGGGTCGAGGGACATTCAGTACTTC.